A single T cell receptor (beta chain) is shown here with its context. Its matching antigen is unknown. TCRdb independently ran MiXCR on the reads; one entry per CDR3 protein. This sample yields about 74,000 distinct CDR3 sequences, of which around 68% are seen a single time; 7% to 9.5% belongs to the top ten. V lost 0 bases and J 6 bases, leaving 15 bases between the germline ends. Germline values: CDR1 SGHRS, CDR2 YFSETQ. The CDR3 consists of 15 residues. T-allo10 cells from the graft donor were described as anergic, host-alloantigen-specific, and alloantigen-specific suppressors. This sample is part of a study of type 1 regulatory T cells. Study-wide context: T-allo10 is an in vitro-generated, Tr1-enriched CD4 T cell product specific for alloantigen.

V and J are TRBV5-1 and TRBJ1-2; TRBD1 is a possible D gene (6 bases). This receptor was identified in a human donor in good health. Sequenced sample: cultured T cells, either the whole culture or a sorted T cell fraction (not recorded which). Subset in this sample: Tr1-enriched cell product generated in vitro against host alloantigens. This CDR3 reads CASSLGGANGNGYTF. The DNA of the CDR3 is TGCGCCAGCAGCTTGGGGGGGGCGAACGGGAATGGCTACACCTTC. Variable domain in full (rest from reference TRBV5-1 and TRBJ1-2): KAGVTQTPRYLIKTRGQQVTLSCSPISGHRSVSWYQQTPGQGLQFLFEYFSETQRNKGNFPGRFSGRQFSNSRSEMNVSTLELGDSALYLCASSLGGANGNGYTFGSGTRLTVV.